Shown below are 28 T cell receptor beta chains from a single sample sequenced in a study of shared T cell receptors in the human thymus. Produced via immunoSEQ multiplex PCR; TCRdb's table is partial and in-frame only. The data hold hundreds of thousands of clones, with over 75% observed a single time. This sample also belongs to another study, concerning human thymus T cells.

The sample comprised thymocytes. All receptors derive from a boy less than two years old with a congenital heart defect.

CDR3 DNA sequence: TGTGCCAGCAGTGAAAGGAGGGATCTGGGGTACGAGCAGTACTTC. Encoded protein: CASSERRDLGYEQYF. The rearrangement uses TRBV2 and TRBJ2-7, with D possibly matching TRBD2 (6 bases). The CDR3 consists of 15 residues. Between the trimmed V and J ends, which lost 2 bases and 4 bases, there was a span of 15 bases. The V gene's germline CDR1 is SNHLY and CDR2 FYNNEI.

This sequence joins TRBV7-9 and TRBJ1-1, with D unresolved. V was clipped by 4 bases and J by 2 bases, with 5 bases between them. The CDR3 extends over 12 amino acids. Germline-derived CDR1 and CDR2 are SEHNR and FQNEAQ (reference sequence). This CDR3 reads CASSSQNTEAFF. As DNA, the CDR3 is TGTGCCAGCAGCTCACAAAACACTGAAGCTTTCTTT.

CDR3 residues: CASSPRESKGENYGYTF. In DNA, the CDR3 is TGTGCCAGCAGCCCACGGGAGTCCAAAGGGGAGAACTATGGCTACACCTTC. The chain is built from TRBV25-1 and TRBJ1-2; D is possibly TRBD1 (5 bases). This CDR3 spans 17 amino acids. Germline CDR1 reads MGHDK; CDR2 reads SYGVNS. V lost 6 bases and J lost 2, with 22 bases in between.

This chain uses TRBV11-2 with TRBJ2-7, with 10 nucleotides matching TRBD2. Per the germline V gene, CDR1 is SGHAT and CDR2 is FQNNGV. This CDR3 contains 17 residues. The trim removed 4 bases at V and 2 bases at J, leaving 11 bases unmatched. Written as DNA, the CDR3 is TGTGCCAGCAGCTCTACCCGGACTAGCGGTTACCCCTACGAGCAGTACTTC. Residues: CASSSTRTSGYPYEQYF. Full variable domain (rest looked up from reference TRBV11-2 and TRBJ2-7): EAGVAQSPRYKIIEKRQSVAFWCNPISGHATLYWYQQILGQGPKLLIQFQNNGVVDDSQLPKDRFSAERLKGVDSTLKIQPAKLEDSAVYLCASSSTRTSGYPYEQYFGPGTRLTVT.

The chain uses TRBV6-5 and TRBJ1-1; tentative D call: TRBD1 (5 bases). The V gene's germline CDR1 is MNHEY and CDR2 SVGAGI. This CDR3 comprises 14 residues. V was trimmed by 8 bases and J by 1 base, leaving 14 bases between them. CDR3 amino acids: CASRGGGTNTEAFF. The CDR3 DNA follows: TGTGCCAGCCGTGGGGGGGGAACGAACACTGAAGCTTTCTTT.

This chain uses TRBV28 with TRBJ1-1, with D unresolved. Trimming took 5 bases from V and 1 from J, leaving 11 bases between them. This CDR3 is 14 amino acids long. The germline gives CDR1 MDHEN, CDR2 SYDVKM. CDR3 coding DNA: TGTGCCAGCAGTACGCCTGCGCAGAACACTGAAGCTTTCTTT. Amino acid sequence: CASSTPAQNTEAFF.

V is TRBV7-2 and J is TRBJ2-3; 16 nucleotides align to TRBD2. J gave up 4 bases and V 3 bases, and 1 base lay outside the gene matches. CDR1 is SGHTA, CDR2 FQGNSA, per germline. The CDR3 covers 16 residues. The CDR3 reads CASSLGLAGGSDTQYF. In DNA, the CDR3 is TGTGCCAGCAGCTTGGGACTAGCGGGGGGGTCAGATACGCAGTATTTT.

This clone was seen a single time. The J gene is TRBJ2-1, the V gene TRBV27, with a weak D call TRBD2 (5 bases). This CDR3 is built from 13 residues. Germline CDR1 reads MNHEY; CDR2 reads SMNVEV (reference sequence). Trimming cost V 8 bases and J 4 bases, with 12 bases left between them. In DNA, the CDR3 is TGTGCCAGCTCTAGGAGGCTTTACAATGAGCAGTTCTTC. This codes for CASSRRLYNEQFF.

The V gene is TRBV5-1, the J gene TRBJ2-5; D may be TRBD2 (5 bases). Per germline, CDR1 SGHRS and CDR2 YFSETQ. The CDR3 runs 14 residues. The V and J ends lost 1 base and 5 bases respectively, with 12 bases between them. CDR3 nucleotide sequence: TGCGCCAGCAGCTTGCGTCCGGGATCGGAGACCCAGTACTTC. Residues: CASSLRPGSETQYF.

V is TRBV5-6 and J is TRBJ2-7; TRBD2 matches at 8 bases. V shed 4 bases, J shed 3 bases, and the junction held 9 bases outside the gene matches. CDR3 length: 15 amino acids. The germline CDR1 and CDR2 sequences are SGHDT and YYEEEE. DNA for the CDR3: TGTGCCAGCAGCCCGACTGGGCTAGCGGGCTACGAGCAGTACTTC. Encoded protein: CASSPTGLAGYEQYF.

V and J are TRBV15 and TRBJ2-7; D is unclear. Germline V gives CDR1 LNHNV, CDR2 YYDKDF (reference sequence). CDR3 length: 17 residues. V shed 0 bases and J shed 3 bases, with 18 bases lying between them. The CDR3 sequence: CATSRDLFSKTRYEQYF. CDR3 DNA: TGTGCCACCAGCAGAGATCTTTTTTCAAAGACTCGCTACGAGCAGTACTTC.

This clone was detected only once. CDR3 in amino acids: CASSCGTANEKLFF. DNA for the CDR3: TGTGCCAGCAGTTGCGGGACAGCTAATGAAAAACTGTTTTTT. The gene calls are TRBV6-1 and TRBJ1-4; TRBD1 agrees at 7 bases. Trimming cost V 5 bases and J 3 bases; bases outside gene matches: 3. Germline loops: CDR1 MNHNS, CDR2 SASEGT. This CDR3 has 14 amino acids.

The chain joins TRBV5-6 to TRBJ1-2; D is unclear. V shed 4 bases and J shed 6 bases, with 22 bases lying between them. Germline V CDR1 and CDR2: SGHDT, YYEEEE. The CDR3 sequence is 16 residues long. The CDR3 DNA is TGTGCCAGCAGCAAGAGCAAAGAGACTCACAACAATGGCTACACCTTC. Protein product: CASSKSKETHNNGYTF.

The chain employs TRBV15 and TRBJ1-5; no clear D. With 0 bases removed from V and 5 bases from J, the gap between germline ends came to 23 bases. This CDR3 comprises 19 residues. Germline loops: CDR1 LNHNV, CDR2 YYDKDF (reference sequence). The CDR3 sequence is CATSRDIHPSPVRYQPQHF. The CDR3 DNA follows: TGTGCCACCAGCAGAGATATTCACCCGTCCCCAGTCAGATATCAGCCCCAGCATTTT.

For the CDR3, the DNA is TGCGCCAGCAGCCGACAGGGTTCCTACAATGAGCAGTTCTTC. This gives the protein CASSRQGSYNEQFF. This rearrangement joins TRBV4-3 to TRBJ2-1; TRBD1 agrees at 7 bases. After removal of 4 bases from V and 1 base from J, the junction contained 1 base not matched to a gene. Looked up from germline, CDR1 is LGHNA and CDR2 is YSLEER. The CDR3 is 14 residues long.

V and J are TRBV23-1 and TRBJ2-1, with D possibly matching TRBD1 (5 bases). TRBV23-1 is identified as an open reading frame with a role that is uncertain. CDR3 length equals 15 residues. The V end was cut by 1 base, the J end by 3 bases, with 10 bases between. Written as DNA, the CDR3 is TGCGCCAGCAGTCAATGTCCAGGGCTCTACAATGAGCAGTTCTTC. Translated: CASSQCPGLYNEQFF.

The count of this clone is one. The CDR3 loop reads CASSLDGRASGVYEQYF. The CDR3 DNA sequence: TGTGCCAGCAGCTTAGATGGGCGGGCTAGCGGTGTCTACGAGCAGTACTTC. V gene TRBV11-2 combines with J gene TRBJ2-7, with 7 bases that match TRBD2. Trimming took 0 bases from V and 3 from J; bases not matched to a gene: 11. The CDR3 is 17 residues long. Germline CDR1 is SGHAT and CDR2 is FQNNGV.

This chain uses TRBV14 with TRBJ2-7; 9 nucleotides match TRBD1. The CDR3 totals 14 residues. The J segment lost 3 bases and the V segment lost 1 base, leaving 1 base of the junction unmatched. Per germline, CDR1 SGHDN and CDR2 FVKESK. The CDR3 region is CASSQGQGVYEQYF. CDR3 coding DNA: TGTGCCAGCAGCCAAGGACAGGGGGTCTACGAGCAGTACTTC.

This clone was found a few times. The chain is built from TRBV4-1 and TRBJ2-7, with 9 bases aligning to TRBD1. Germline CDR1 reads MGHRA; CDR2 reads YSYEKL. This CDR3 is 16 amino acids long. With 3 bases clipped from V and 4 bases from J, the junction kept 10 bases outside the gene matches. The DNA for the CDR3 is TGCGCCAGCAGCCAGGCTTCGGACAGGGGTTTGTACGAGCAGTACTTC. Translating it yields CASSQASDRGLYEQYF.

DNA of the CDR3: TGTGCCAGCTCACCGTTGACAGTAAACTATGGCTACACCTTC. Its protein is CASSPLTVNYGYTF. The chain joins TRBV18 to TRBJ1-2, with a possible D match to TRBD1 (5 bases). CDR1 KGHSH and CDR2 LQKENI come from the germline V gene. The CDR3 covers 14 residues. Trimming took off 3 bases at V and 2 bases at J, with 10 bases between the two ends.

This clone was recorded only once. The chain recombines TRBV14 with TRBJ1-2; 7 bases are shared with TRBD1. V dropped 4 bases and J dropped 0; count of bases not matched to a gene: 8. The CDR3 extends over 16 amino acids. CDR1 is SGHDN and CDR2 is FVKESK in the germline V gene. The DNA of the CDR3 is TGTGCCAGCAGCCCTCGGACAGGTTTAGCTAACTATGGCTACACCTTC. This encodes CASSPRTGLANYGYTF.

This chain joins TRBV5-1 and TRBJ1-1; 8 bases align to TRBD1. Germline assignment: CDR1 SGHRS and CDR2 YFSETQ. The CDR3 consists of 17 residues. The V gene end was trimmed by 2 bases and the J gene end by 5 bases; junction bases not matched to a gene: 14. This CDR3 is CASSFRPDREFQTEAFF. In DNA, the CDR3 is TGCGCCAGCAGCTTCAGGCCGGACAGGGAGTTTCAGACTGAAGCTTTCTTT.

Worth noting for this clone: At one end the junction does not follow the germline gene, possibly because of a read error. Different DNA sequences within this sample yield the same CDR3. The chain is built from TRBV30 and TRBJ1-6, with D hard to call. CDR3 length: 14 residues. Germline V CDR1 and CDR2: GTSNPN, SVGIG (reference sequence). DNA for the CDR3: TGTGCCTGGAGTAGTAAATTCCGGGATTCCCCCCTCCACTTT. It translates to CAWSSKFRDSPLHF.

The CDR3: CASSLYRREGLYNEQFF. The CDR3 coding sequence is TGTGCCAGCAGTTTATATCGGCGGGAGGGCCTCTACAATGAGCAGTTCTTC. The chain recombines TRBV27 with TRBJ2-1; 9 bases are shared with TRBD2. Germline CDR1 reads MNHEY; CDR2 reads SMNVEV (reference sequence). V lost 1 base and J lost 3; bases outside the gene matches: 7. The CDR3 sequence is 17 residues long.

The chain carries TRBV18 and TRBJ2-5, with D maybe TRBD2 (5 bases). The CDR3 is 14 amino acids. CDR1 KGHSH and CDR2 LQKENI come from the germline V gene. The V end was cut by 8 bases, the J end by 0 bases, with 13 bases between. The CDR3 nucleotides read TGTGCCAGCACTGGAGGAGAGTACCAAGAGACCCAGTACTTC. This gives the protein CASTGGEYQETQYF.

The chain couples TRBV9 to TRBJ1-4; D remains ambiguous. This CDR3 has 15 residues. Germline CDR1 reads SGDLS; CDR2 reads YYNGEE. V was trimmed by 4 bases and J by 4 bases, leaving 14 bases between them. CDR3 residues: CASSPDQIFNEKLFF. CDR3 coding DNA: TGTGCCAGCAGCCCCGATCAGATTTTTAATGAAAAACTGTTTTTT. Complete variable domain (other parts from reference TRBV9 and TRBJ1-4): DSGVTQTPKHLITATGQRVTLRCSPRSGDLSVYWYQQSLDQGLQFLIQYYNGEERAKGNILERFSAQQFPDLHSELNLSSLELGDSALYFCASSPDQIFNEKLFFGSGTQLSVL.

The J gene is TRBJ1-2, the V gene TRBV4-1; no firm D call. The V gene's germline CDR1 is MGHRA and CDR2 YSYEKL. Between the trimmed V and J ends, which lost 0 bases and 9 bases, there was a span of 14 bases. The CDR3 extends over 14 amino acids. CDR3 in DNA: TGCGCCAGCAGCCAAGATCTGGAGGCTGACAGCTACACCTTC. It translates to CASSQDLEADSYTF.

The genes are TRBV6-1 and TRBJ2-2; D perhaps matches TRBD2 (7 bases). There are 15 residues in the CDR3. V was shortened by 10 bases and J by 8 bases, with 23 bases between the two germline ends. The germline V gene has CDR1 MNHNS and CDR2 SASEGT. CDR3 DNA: TGTGCCAAGGGGGAGGGAGGGAGGCGTTGGGGGGAGCTGTTTTTT. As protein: CAKGEGGRRWGELFF.